This TCR beta chain was identified during a study of blood T cell repertoires in COVID-19. The protocol was immunoSEQ multiplex PCR, while the TCRdb copy is restricted to in-frame clones and leaves out a portion. The sample records about 97,000 clones, around nine tenths being singletons. The sequence came from a human donor in a cohort sampled during active COVID-19. The sample was peripheral blood.

Here the CDR3 DNA reads TGTGCCAGCAGCGTGGGACAGACCTTCCAAGAGACCCAGTACTTC. Translated: CASSVGQTFQETQYF. The chain recombines TRBV5-4 with TRBJ2-5, with TRBD1 matching over 7 bases. The CDR3 spans 15 residues. Losses at the gene ends were 4 bases for V and 1 base for J; bases not matched to a gene: 7. Germline CDR1 SGHNT, CDR2 YYREEE (reference sequence).